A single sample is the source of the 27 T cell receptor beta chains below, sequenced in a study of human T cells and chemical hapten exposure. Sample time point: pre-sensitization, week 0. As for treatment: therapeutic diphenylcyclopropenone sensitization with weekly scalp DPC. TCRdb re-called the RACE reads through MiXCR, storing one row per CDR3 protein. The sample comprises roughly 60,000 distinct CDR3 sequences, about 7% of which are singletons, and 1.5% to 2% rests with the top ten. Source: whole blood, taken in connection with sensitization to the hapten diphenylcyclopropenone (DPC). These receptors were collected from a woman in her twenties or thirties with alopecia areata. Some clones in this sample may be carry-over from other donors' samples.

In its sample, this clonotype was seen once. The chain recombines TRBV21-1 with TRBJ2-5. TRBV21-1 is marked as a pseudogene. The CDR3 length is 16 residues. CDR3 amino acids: CASNPRVEYSQETQYF. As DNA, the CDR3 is TGTGCCAGCAATCCTAGGGTGGAGTACAGTCAAGAGACCCAGTACTTC.

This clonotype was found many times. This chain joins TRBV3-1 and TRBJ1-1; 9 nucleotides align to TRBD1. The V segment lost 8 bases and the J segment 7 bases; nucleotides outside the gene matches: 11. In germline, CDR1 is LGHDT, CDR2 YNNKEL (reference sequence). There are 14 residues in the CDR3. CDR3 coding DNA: TGTGCCAGCCCTACAGGGGGCGCGAGGGATGAAGCTTTCTTT. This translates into CASPTGGARDEAFF.

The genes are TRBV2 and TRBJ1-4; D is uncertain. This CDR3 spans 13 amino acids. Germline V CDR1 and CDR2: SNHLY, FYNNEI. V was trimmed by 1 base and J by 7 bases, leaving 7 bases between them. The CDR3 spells CASSEGAVEKLFF. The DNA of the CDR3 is TGTGCCAGCAGTGAAGGGGCAGTTGAAAAACTGTTTTTT.

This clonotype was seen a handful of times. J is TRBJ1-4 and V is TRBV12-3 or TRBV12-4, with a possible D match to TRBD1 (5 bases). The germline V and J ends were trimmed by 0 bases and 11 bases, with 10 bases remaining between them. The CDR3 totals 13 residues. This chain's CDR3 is CASSLALWGKLFF. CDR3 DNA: TGTGCCAGCAGTTTAGCGCTTTGGGGGAAACTGTTTTTT.

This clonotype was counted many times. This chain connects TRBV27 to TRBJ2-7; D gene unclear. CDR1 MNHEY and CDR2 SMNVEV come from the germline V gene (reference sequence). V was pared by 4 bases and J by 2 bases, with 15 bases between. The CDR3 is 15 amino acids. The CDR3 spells CASSSEVGLTYEQYF. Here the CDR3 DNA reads TGTGCCAGCAGTTCCGAAGTTGGGTTAACCTACGAGCAGTACTTC.

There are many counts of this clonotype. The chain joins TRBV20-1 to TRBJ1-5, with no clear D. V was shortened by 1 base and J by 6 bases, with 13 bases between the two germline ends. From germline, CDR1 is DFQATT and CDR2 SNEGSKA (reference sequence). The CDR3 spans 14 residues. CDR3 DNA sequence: TGCAGTGCTAGAGCGGTCAGCCCGGCTCAGCCCCAGCATTTT. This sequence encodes CSARAVSPAQPQHF.

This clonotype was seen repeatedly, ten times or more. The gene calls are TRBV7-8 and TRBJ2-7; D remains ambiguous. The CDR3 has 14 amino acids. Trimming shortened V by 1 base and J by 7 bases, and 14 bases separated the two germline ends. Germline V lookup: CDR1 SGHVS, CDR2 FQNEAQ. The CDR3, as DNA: TGTGCCAGCAGCTTAGAACCGGTCGTCTCGGAGCAGTACTTC. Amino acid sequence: CASSLEPVVSEQYF.

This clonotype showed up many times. Written as DNA, the CDR3 is TGTGCCTGGAGGAGGCCAGGACCCACAGATACGCAGTATTTT. This translates into CAWRRPGPTDTQYF. The chain carries TRBV30 and TRBJ2-3, with D hard to call. Trimming took off 3 bases at V and 2 bases at J, with 12 bases between the two ends. In germline, CDR1 is GTSNPN, CDR2 SVGIG (reference sequence). CDR3 length: 14 amino acids.

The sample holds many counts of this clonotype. The CDR3, as DNA: TGTGCCATCAGTGAATCGGGCAGTTCTACAGATACGCAGTATTTT. The encoded protein is CAISESGSSTDTQYF. The V call is TRBV10-3, the J call TRBJ2-3; D unresolved. In germline, CDR1 is ENHRY, CDR2 SYGVKD. V lost 3 bases and J 3 bases, leaving 13 bases between the germline ends. The CDR3 has 15 amino acids.

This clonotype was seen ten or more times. The CDR3 reads CSATQLDRRNTEAFF. The CDR3 DNA sequence: TGCAGTGCTACACAACTGGACCGAAGGAACACTGAAGCTTTCTTT. The chain links TRBV20-1 to TRBJ1-1; no clear D. V was trimmed by 4 bases and J by 1 base, leaving 16 bases between them. This CDR3 contains 15 residues. Looked up from germline, CDR1 is DFQATT and CDR2 is SNEGSKA (reference sequence).

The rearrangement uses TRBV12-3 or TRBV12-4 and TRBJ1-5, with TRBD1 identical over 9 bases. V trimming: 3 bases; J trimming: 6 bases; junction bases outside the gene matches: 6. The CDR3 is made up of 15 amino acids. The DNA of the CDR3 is TGTGCCAGCAGTTTTGGACAGGGGAGTAGTCAGCCCCAGCATTTT. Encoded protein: CASSFGQGSSQPQHF.

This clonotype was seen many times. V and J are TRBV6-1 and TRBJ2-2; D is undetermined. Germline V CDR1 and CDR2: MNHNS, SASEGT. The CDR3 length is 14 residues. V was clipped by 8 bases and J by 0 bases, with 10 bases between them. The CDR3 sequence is CASEDSPNTGELFF. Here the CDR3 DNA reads TGTGCCAGCGAAGACTCCCCGAACACCGGGGAGCTGTTTTTT.

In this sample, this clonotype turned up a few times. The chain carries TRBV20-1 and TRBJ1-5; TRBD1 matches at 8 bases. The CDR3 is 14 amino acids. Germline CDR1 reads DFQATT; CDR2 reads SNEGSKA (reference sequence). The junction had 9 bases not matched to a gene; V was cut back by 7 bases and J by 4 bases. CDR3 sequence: CSVMGQARNQPQHF. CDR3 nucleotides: TGCAGTGTCATGGGACAGGCTAGGAATCAGCCCCAGCATTTT.

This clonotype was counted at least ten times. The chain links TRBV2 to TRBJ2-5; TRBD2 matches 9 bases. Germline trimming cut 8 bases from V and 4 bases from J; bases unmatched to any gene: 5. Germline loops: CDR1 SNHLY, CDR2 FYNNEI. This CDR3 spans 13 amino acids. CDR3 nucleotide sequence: TGTGCCAGCGGGACTAGCCCTCCAGAGACCCAGTACTTC. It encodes CASGTSPPETQYF.

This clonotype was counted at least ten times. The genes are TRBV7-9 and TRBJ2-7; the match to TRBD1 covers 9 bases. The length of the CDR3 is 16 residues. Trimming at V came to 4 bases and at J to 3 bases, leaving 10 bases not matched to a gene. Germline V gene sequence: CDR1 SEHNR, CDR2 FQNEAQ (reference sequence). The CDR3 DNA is TGTGCCAGCAGCTCACTGCCGGGACAGGGTATCTACGAGCAGTACTTC. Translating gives CASSSLPGQGIYEQYF.

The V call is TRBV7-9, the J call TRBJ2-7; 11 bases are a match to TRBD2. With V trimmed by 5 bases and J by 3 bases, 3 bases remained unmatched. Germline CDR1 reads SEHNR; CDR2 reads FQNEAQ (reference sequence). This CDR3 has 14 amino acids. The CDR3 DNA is TGTGCCAGCAGCCAGACTAGCGGGAACTACGAGCAGTACTTC. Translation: CASSQTSGNYEQYF.

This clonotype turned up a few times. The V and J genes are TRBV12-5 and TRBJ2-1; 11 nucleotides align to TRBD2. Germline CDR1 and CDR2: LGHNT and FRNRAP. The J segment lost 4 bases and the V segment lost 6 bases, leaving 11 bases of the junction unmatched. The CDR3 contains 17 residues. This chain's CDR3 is CASGPSSGTSGYNEQFF. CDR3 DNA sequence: TGTGCTAGTGGCCCCTCCTCCGGGACTAGCGGTTACAATGAGCAGTTCTTC.

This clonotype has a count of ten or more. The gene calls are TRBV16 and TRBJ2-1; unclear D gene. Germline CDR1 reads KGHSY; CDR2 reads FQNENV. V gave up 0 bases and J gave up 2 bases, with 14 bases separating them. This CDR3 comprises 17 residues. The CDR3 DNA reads TGTGCCAGCAGCCAATCGATAGCCCGGGTTACCTACAATGAGCAGTTCTTC. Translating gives CASSQSIARVTYNEQFF. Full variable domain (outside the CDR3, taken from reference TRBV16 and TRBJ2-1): GEEVAQTPKHLVRGEGQKAKLYCAPIKGHSYVFWYQQVLKNEFKFLISFQNENVFDETGMPKERFSAKCLPNSPCSLEIQATKLEDSAVYFCASSQSIARVTYNEQFFGPGTRLTVL.

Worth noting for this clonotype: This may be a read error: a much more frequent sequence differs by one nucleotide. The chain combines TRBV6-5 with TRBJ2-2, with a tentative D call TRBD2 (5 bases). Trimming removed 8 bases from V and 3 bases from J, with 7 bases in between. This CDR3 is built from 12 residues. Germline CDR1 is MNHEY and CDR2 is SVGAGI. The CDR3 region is CASGRDTGELFF. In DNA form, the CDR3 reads TGTGCCAGCGGGCGGGACACCGGGGAGCTGTTTTTT.

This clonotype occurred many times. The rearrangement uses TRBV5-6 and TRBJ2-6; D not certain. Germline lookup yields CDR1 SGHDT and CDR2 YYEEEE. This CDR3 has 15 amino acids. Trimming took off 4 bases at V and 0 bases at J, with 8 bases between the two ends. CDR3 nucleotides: TGTGCCAGCAGCGCATCCGTCTCTGGGGCCAACGTCCTGACTTTC. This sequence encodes CASSASVSGANVLTF.

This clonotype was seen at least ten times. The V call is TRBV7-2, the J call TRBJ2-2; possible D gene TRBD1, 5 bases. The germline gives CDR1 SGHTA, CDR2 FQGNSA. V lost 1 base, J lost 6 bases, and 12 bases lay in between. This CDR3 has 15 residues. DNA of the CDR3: TGTGCCAGCAGCTTAGTGGCCAGGGAAGCCGGGGAGCTGTTTTTT. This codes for CASSLVAREAGELFF.

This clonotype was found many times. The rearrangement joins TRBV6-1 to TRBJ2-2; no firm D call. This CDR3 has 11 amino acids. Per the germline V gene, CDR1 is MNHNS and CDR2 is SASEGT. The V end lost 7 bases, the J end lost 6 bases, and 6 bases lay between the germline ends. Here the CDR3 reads CASMVSGELFF. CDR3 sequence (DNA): TGTGCCAGCATGGTGTCCGGGGAGCTGTTTTTT.

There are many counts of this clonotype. In DNA form, the CDR3 reads TGCAGTGCCCCTTCTCAACGGGGGGGCGTGAGGACCAAAAACATTCAGTACTTC. Encoded protein: CSAPSQRGGVRTKNIQYF. J is TRBJ2-4 and V is TRBV20-1, with TRBD2 matching over 8 bases. This CDR3 is built from 18 residues. Germline CDR1 reads DFQATT; CDR2 reads SNEGSKA (reference sequence). Trimming cost V 6 bases and J 2 bases; bases outside gene matches: 18.

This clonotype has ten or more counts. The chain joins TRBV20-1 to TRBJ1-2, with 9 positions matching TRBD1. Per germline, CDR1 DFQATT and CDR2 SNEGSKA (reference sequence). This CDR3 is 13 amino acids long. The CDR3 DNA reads TGCAGCCACCCGACAGGGGGAACCTATGGCTACACCTTC. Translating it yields CSHPTGGTYGYTF.

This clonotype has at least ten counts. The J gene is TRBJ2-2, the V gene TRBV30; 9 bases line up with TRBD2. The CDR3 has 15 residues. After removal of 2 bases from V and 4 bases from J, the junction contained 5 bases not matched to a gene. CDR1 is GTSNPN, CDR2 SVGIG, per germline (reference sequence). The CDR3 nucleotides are TGTGCCTGGAGTTTGGCTAGCGGGGTCACCGGGGAGCTGTTTTTT. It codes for CAWSLASGVTGELFF.

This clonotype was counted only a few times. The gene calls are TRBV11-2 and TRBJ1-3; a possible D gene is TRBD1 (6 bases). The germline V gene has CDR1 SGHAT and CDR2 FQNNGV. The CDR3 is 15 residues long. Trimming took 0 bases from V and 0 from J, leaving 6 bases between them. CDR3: CASSLDRGSGNTIYF. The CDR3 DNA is TGTGCCAGCAGCTTAGACAGGGGCTCTGGAAACACCATATATTTT.

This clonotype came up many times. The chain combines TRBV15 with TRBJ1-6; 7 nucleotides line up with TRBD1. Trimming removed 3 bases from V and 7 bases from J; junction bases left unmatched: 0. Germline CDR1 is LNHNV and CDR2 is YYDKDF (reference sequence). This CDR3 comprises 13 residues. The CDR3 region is CATSRDRNSPLHF. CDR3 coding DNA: TGTGCCACCAGCAGGGACAGGAATTCACCCCTCCACTTT.